One T cell receptor (beta chain) is described in this entry. Its antigen is unknown. At one end the junction does not follow the germline gene, possibly because of a read error. The CDR3 covers 14 residues. Germline CDR1 DFQATT, CDR2 SNEGSKA (reference sequence). The second PCR ran roughly 6 to 12 cycles with a sample-barcoded 5' primer and J-beta primers. TCRdb independently ran MiXCR on the 5' RACE reads; one entry per CDR3 protein. Counted here are about 970,000 distinct CDR3 sequences, 51% occurring once; the ten biggest clones make up about 20%. The sample belongs to a study of blood T cells in healthy people across ages. Study-wide findings and caveats: PBMCs were not sorted, which prevented a conclusive comparison of naive versus antigen-experienced cells.

This receptor was obtained from a woman aged 55-69 years in good health. This rearrangement joins TRBV20-1 to TRBJ2-7; 8 bases agree with TRBD1. Sequences were obtained from blood. The CDR3 DNA sequence: TGCAGTGCTGCACGCGGACAGGGCTCCTCCGAGCAGTACTTC. It translates to CSAARGQGSSEQYF.